This is a list of T cell receptor beta chains from one sample in a study of blood T cell repertoires in COVID-19. Clones were read by immunoSEQ multiplex PCR, and TCRdb kept only the in-frame ones, dropping some. The sample yields 180,000 or so clones, around 84% seen once. The sequenced material came from peripheral blood. The source is a woman in her 70s with COVID-19, enrolled during active disease. CDR3s include the opening cysteine and the closing phenylalanine or tryptophan. The D gene is left open where the match is weak. The size entry is marked missing in some rows and otherwise reads once, few, many or a size class.

clone_size d_call j_call v_call cdr3_nt cdr3_aa
- TRBD2 TRBJ2-3 TRBV7-2 TGTGCCAGCAGCTTAGTCCCTAGCGGAAGAAGAGATACGCAGTATTTT CASSLVPSGRRDTQYF
- TRBD1 TRBJ2-7 TRBV5-6 TGTGCCAGCAGCTTGGGGTTGGGACAGGGGACCTACGAGCAGTACTTC CASSLGLGQGTYEQYF
- TRBD2 TRBJ2-2 TRBV7-6 TGTGCCAGCAGCCCTCGTAGCGGGAGTTCGCACACCGGGGAGCTGTTTTTT CASSPRSGSSHTGELFF
- - TRBJ1-2 TRBV6-5 TGTGCCAGCAGTTACTCCGTGTCGGGGAAAACTAAGGGCTACACCTTC CASSYSVSGKTKGYTF
- - TRBJ1-4 TRBV24-1 TGTGCCACCAGTGATTTATGGAGGGTAGAAGAAAAACTGTTTTTT CATSDLWRVEEKLFF
- TRBD1 TRBJ1-2 TRBV27 TGTGCCAGCAGACCGACAGGGAGACGGTATAAAGATGGCTACACCTTC CASRPTGRRYKDGYTF
- TRBD2 TRBJ2-3 TRBV5-1 TGCGCCAGCAGCTGGGGAGCGGGAGCAGATACGCAGTATTTT CASSWGAGADTQYF
- - TRBJ2-3 TRBV5-6 TGTGCCAGCAGCTATGGGGGAGGTGGTAGAGATACGCAGTATTTT CASSYGGGGRDTQYF
once TRBD1 TRBJ1-6 TRBV5-1 TGCGCCAGCAGCTCAGGTGACAGGGGGCCTAATAATTCACCCCTCCACTTT CASSSGDRGPNNSPLHF
- - TRBJ2-5 TRBV3-1/TRBV3-2 TGTGCCAGCAGCCAAGAATCAGTCTGGGAGACCCAGTACTTC CASSQESVWETQYF
- - TRBJ1-2 TRBV2 TGTGCCAGCAGTTCGAACGAGGGTGGCTACACCTTC CASSSNEGGYTF
- - TRBJ2-3 TRBV5-6 TGTGCCAGCAGCTTTTATCAGGGCACAGATACGCAGTATTTT CASSFYQGTDTQYF
- TRBD2 TRBJ2-1 TRBV9 TGTGCCAGCAGCGTAGCTACGGGGGGGCCAAATGAGCAGTTCTTC CASSVATGGPNEQFF
- - TRBJ1-1 TRBV28 TGTGCCAGCTGGGAGTTATCGAACATGAACACTGAAGCTTTCTTT CASWELSNMNTEAFF
- TRBD2 TRBJ2-1 TRBV5-1 TGCGCCAGCAGCTCCGGGACTAGCGGTTACAATGAGCAGTTCTTC CASSSGTSGYNEQFF
- - TRBJ1-2 TRBV6-5 TGTGCCAGCAGTCCCCGCAAGGAGGCTAACTATGGCTACACCTTC CASSPRKEANYGYTF
- TRBD1 TRBJ1-6 TRBV15 TGTGCCACCAGCAGAGGACAGGGGATAAATTCACCCCTCCACTTT CATSRGQGINSPLHF
- TRBD1 TRBJ2-1 TRBV18 TGTGCCAGCTCACCAGGGACAGGGGTCTCCAATGAGCAGTTCTTC CASSPGTGVSNEQFF
once TRBD1 TRBJ1-2 TRBV12-3/TRBV12-4 TGTGCCAGCAGTTTATTTCCAGGGGGCGGCTACACCTTC CASSLFPGGGYTF
- - TRBJ2-1 TRBV6-6 TGTGCCAGCGGTGAGCGTACTGAGCAGTTCTTC CASGERTEQFF
few TRBD1 TRBJ1-2 TRBV12-3/TRBV12-4 TGTGCCAGCAATACCGGGACAGGGGGTGGCTACACCTTC CASNTGTGGGYTF
- - TRBJ1-1 TRBV27 TGTGCCAGCAGTTTATTAAGGGGATCAACTTTCTTT CASSLLRGSTFF
many - TRBJ1-1 TRBV15 TGTGCCACCAGCAGAGTGCGGGGGGAGGGAGCTTTCTTT CATSRVRGEGAFF
once - TRBJ1-1 TRBV28 TGTGCCAGCAGTTTGGACACTGCGAACACTGAAGCTTTCTTT CASSLDTANTEAFF
- - TRBJ1-3 TRBV5-6 TGTGCCAGCAGCTTGGAACCGGGTACGGGAAACACCATATATTTT CASSLEPGTGNTIYF
- - TRBJ2-7 TRBV7-8 TGTGCCAGCAGCCCCCTTGCGGGTCTTGAGTACTTC CASSPLAGLEYF
- - TRBJ1-2 TRBV15 TGTGCCACCAGCAGAAGGGACGGGAGAGACTATGGCTACACCTTC CATSRRDGRDYGYTF
- - TRBJ2-1 TRBV9 TGTGCCAGCAGCGTCGACCCCCGTAGGGGGAACAATGAGCAGTTCTTC CASSVDPRRGNNEQFF
- TRBD2 TRBJ2-7 TRBV7-7 TGTGCTGAAAAGCGGGACTCCCTCTTCAAGCAGTACTTC CAEKRDSLFKQYF
once - TRBJ1-4 TRBV5-6 TGTGCCAGCAGCGGGGGGGACGGCGGTAATGAAAAACTGTTTTTT CASSGGDGGNEKLFF
- TRBD1 TRBJ2-3 TRBV7-8 TGTGCCAGCAGCTTATGGACAGGGGCGCGGGTCTCAGATACGCAGTATTTT CASSLWTGARVSDTQYF
- - TRBJ1-5 TRBV5-6 TGTGCCAGCAGCTTCGGAGCAAATCAGCCCCAGCATTTT CASSFGANQPQHF
- TRBD1 TRBJ2-7 TRBV28 TGTGCCAGCAGGGAGACAGGGATTGGCGAGCAGTACTTC CASRETGIGEQYF
- - TRBJ1-1 TRBV28 TGTGCCAGCAGTCCCCTCGTCCCGGTGGAAGCTTTCTTT CASSPLVPVEAFF
- TRBD1 TRBJ2-2 TRBV30 TGTGCCTGGAGTCCTTTTCGAGGACAGGGCACCGGGGAGCTGTTTTTT CAWSPFRGQGTGELFF
- - TRBJ2-3 TRBV27 TGTGCCAGCAGCCCGGAGGTAGCGACCCCCTCAGATACGCAGTATTTT CASSPEVATPSDTQYF
- TRBD2 TRBJ2-2 TRBV4-1 TGCGCCAGCAGCCAAGAGGGAACGGCGGGAGGGTACACCGGGGAGCTGTTTTTT CASSQEGTAGGYTGELFF
- - TRBJ1-1 TRBV4-1 TGCGCCAGCGGAGGAACAGGGAGCACTGAAGCTTTCTTT CASGGTGSTEAFF
- - TRBJ1-5 TRBV21-1 TGTGCCAGCAGCTCACGGAAGACAGCCCATAGCAATCAGCCCCAGCATTTT CASSSRKTAHSNQPQHF
- TRBD1 TRBJ2-3 TRBV6-4 TGTGCCAGCAGTGAGACAGGGTTGATAGCAGATACGCAGTATTTT CASSETGLIADTQYF
- - TRBJ1-1 TRBV2 TGTGCCAGCAGCTCCAGGGCCCGGGTCATCAACACTGAAGCTTTCTTT CASSSRARVINTEAFF
- - TRBJ1-6 TRBV5-3 TGTGCCAGAAGCAATGTCCGGGACAAAGAGGATTCACCCCTCCACTTT CARSNVRDKEDSPLHF
- TRBD1 TRBJ1-5 TRBV6-5 TGTGCCAGCAGAATGACAGGGGCCGGATTGCAGCCCCAGCATTTT CASRMTGAGLQPQHF
- - TRBJ1-3 TRBV30 TGTGCCTGGACCCCAGTGTGGAACACCATATATTTT CAWTPVWNTIYF
- TRBD1 TRBJ2-3 TRBV11-2 TGTGCCAGCAGCTCAGACAGGGTTTTAGATACGCAGTATTTT CASSSDRVLDTQYF
- - TRBJ2-7 TRBV12-3/TRBV12-4 TGTGCCAGCAGTTTGGGGGGCTCCTACGAGCAGTACTTC CASSLGGSYEQYF
- - TRBJ2-6 TRBV5-6 TGTGCCAGCAGGGACAGCTCTGGGGCCAACGTCCTGACTTTC CASRDSSGANVLTF
- TRBD1 TRBJ1-4 TRBV9 TGTGCCAGCAGCGTAGACCCCGGGACAGGGGGTGAAAAACTGTTTTTT CASSVDPGTGGEKLFF